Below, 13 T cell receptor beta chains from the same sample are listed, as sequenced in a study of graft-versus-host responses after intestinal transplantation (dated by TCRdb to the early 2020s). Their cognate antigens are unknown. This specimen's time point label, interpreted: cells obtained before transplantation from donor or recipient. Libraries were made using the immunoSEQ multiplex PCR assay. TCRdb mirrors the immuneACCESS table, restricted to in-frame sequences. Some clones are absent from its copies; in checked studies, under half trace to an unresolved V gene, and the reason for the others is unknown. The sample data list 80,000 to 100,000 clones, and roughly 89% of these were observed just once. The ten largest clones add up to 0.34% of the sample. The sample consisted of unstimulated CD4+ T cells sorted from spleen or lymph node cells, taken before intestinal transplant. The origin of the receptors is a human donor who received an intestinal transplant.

The CDR3 is CASKYGTGNTDTQYF. CDR3 nucleotides: TGTGCCAGCAAATACGGGACAGGGAACACAGATACGCAGTATTTT. The chain joins TRBV2 to TRBJ2-3; 9 bases align to TRBD1. Per the germline V gene, CDR1 is SNHLY and CDR2 is FYNNEI. With V trimmed by 7 bases and J by 2 bases, 7 bases remained unmatched. The CDR3 covers 15 residues.

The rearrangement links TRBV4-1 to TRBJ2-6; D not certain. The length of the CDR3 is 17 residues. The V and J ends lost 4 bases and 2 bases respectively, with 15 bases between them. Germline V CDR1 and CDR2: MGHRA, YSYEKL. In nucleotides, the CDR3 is TGCGCCAGCAGCCGCGACAAGGTAAAGACTGGGGCCAACGTCCTGACTTTC. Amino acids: CASSRDKVKTGANVLTF.

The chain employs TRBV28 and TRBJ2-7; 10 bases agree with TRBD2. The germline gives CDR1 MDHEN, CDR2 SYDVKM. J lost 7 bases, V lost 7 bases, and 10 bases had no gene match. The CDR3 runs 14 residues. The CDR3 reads CASTEAGGPREQYF. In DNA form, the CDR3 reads TGTGCCAGCACCGAAGCGGGGGGGCCGCGGGAGCAGTACTTC.

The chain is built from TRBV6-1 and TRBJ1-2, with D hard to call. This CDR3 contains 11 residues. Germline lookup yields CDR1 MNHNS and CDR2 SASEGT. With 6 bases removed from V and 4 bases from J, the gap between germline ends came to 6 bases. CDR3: CASRDFYGYTF. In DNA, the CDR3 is TGTGCCAGCAGGGACTTCTATGGCTACACCTTC.

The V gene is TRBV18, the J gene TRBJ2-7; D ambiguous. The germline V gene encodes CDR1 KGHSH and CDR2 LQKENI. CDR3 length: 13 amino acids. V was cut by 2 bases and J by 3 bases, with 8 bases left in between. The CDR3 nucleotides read TGTGCCAGCTCACCAACTTATAACTACGAGCAGTACTTC. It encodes CASSPTYNYEQYF.

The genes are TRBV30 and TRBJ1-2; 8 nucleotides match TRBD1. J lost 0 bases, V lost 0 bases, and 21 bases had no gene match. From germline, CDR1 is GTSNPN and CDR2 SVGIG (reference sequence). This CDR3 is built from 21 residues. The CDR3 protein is CAWSVLRQGRSFHLTNYGYTF. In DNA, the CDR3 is TGTGCCTGGAGTGTACTGAGACAGGGGCGTTCGTTCCATCTAACTAACTATGGCTACACCTTC.

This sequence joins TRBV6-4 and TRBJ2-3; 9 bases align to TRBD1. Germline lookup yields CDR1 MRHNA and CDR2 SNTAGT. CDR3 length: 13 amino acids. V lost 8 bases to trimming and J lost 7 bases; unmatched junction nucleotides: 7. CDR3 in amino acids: CASGGQGRNTQYF. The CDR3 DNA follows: TGTGCCAGCGGCGGACAGGGGAGGAATACGCAGTATTTT.

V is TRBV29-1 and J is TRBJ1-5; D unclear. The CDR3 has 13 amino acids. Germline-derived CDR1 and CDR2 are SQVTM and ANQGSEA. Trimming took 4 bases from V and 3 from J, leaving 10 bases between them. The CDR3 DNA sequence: TGCAGCGTTGTTGTTGGAGTCAATCAGCCCCAGCATTTT. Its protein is CSVVVGVNQPQHF.

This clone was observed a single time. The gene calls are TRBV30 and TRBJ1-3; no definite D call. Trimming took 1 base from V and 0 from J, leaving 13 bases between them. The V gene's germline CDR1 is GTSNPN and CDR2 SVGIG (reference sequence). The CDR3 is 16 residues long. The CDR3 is CAWSARKAASGNTIYF. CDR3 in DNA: TGTGCCTGGAGTGCCCGGAAGGCGGCCTCTGGAAACACCATATATTTT.

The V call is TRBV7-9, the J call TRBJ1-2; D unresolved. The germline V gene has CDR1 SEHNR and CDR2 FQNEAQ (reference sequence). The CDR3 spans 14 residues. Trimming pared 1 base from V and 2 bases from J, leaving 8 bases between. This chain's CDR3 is CASSLDSLNYGYTF. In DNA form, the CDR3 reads TGTGCCAGCAGCTTAGACAGTTTGAACTATGGCTACACCTTC.

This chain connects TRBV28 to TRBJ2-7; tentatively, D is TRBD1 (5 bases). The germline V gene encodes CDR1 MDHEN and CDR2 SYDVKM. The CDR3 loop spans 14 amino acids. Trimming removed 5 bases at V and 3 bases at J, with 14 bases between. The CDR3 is CASSQGTPNYEQYF. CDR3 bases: TGTGCCAGCAGTCAGGGAACTCCGAACTACGAGCAGTACTTC. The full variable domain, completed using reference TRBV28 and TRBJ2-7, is DVKVTQSSRYLVKRTGEKVFLECVQDMDHENMFWYRQDPGLGLRLIYFSYDVKMKEKGDIPEGYSVSREKKERFSLILESASTNQTSMYLCASSQGTPNYEQYFGPGTRLTVT.

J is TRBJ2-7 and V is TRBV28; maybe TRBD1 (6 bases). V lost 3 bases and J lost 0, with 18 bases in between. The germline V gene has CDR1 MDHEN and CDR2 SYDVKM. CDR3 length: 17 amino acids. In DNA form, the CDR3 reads TGTGCCAGCAGTTTTTCCCTCCTCAGGACAGACTCCTACGAGCAGTACTTC. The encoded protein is CASSFSLLRTDSYEQYF. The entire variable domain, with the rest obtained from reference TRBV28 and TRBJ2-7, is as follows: DVKVTQSSRYLVKRTGEKVFLECVQDMDHENMFWYRQDPGLGLRLIYFSYDVKMKEKGDIPEGYSVSREKKERFSLILESASTNQTSMYLCASSFSLLRTDSYEQYFGPGTRLTVT.

CDR3 amino acids: CATGPRGTDTQYF. CDR3 nucleotide sequence: TGTGCCACCGGACCCCGAGGGACAGATACGCAGTATTTT. This sequence joins TRBV15 and TRBJ2-3, with D perhaps matching TRBD2 (5 bases). The CDR3 has 13 amino acids. Germline V CDR1 and CDR2: LNHNV, YYDKDF (reference sequence). With 8 bases removed from V and 3 bases from J, the gap between germline ends came to 12 bases.